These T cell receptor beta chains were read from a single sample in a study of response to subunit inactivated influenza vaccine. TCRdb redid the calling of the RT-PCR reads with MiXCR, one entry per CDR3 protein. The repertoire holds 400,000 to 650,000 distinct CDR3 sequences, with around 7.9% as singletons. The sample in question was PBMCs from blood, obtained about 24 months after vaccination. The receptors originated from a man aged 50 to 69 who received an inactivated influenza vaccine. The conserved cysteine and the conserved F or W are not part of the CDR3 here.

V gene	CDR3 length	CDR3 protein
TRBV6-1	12	ASSTPGGANVLT
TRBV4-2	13	ASSPGGGSSYEQY
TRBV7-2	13	ASSLAGLASNEQF
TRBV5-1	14	ASSPRSGSLRNEQF
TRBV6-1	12	ASSRVGLAGEQF
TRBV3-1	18	ASSHGVPGLAGLKAYEQY
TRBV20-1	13	SARDQGQERYGYT
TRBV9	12	ASSVAKNTGELF
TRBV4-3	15	ASSQDVRRGTGNTIY
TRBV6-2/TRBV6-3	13	ASRPTSGRLGEQF
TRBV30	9	ALTVNYGYT